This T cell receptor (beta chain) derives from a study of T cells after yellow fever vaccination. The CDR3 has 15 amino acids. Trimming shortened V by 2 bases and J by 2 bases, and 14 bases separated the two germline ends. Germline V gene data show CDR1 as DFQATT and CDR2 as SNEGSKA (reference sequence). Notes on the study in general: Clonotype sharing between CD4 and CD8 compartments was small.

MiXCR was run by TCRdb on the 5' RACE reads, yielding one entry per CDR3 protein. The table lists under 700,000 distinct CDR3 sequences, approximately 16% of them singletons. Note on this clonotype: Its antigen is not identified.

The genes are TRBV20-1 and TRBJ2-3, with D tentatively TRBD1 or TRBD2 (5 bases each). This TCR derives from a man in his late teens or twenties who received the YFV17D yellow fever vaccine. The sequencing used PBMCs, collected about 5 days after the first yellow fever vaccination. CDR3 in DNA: TGCAGTGCTAGATCCGGGACGGATATCACAGATACGCAGTATTTT. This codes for CSARSGTDITDTQYF.